Shown below are 18 T cell receptor beta chains from a single sample sequenced in a study of T cells in Graves' hyperthyroidism and ophthalmopathy. Amplification targeted TCR beta CDR3 regions from RNA transcripts. HTBI primers were the set used in a first-round RT-PCR of the TCR CDR3. Each CDR3 protein gets one entry after TCRdb re-called the multiplex PCR reads with MiXCR. Of about 350,000 distinct CDR3 sequences listed, over 11% are singletons. Sequencing was carried out using blood. Every receptor here comes from a young woman with Graves' hyperthyroidism.

This clonotype was found many times. The chain recombines TRBV28 with TRBJ2-2, with 8 bases matching TRBD2. The germline CDR1 and CDR2 sequences are MDHEN and SYDVKM. With V trimmed by 5 bases and J by 3 bases, 8 bases remained unmatched. The CDR3 has 16 residues. CDR3 protein: CASSTSGRRYTGELFF. CDR3 DNA sequence: TGTGCCAGCAGTACCAGCGGGAGACGTTACACCGGGGAGCTGTTTTTT.

Details on this clonotype: This may be a read error: a much more frequent sequence differs by one nucleotide. This chain joins TRBV5-8 and TRBJ1-5; 9 nucleotides agree with TRBD1. The junction had 5 bases not matched to a gene; V was cut back by 4 bases and J by 6 bases. Per germline, CDR1 SGHTS and CDR2 YDEGEE. The CDR3 is 14 residues long. CDR3: CASSPGTGRQPQHF. The DNA of the CDR3 is TGTGCCAGCAGCCCCGGGACAGGGCGTCAGCCCCAGCATTTT.

This clonotype has ten or more counts. The chain employs TRBV27 and TRBJ1-2, with a weak D call TRBD1 (6 bases). The CDR3 length is 17 residues. Trimming pared 0 bases from V and 6 bases from J, leaving 20 bases between. Germline assignment: CDR1 MNHEY and CDR2 SMNVEV (reference sequence). CDR3 in DNA: TGTGCCAGCAGTTTATCGATCTCTACGGGGGCGCGAAATGGCTACACCTTC. Amino acid sequence: CASSLSISTGARNGYTF.

In this sample, this clonotype turned up many times. The chain is built from TRBV12-3 or TRBV12-4 and TRBJ2-3; D unclear. The V end lost 4 bases, the J end lost 6 bases, and 8 bases lay between the germline ends. The CDR3 spans 12 residues. CDR3 in amino acids: CASSSLSDTQYF. CDR3 bases: TGTGCCAGCAGTTCCCTCTCCGATACGCAGTATTTT.

This clonotype was recorded at least ten times. The chain is built from TRBV28 and TRBJ2-7; 8 nucleotides align to TRBD1. This CDR3 has 13 amino acids. The germline V gene has CDR1 MDHEN and CDR2 SYDVKM. V was pared by 5 bases and J by 5 bases, with 5 bases of the junction left unmatched. In DNA form, the CDR3 reads TGTGCCAGCAGTCAGACAGGGGCGGACGAGCAGTACTTC. Its translation: CASSQTGADEQYF.

In this sample, this clonotype turned up many times. CDR3 DNA sequence: TGTGCCAGCAGTTCCTTTCCGATGAACACTGAAGCTTTCTTT. Encoded protein: CASSSFPMNTEAFF. V and J are TRBV28 and TRBJ1-1; D uncertain. Trimming removed 4 bases from V and 0 bases from J, with 9 bases in between. This CDR3 spans 14 amino acids. The germline V gene encodes CDR1 MDHEN and CDR2 SYDVKM.

This clonotype showed up just a few times. J is TRBJ2-5 and V is TRBV4-3; 10 bases align to TRBD2. CDR3 length: 16 amino acids. The germline V gene encodes CDR1 LGHNA and CDR2 YSLEER. V was pared by 0 bases and J by 2 bases, with 3 bases of the junction left unmatched. CDR3 loop: CASSQDWGLAQETQYF. In DNA, the CDR3 is TGCGCCAGCAGCCAAGATTGGGGACTAGCGCAAGAGACCCAGTACTTC.

This clonotype was picked up many times. The genes are TRBV28 and TRBJ1-1, with D unresolved. V lost 10 bases to trimming and J lost 6 bases, with 21 bases between them. The CDR3 contains 14 residues. The germline V gene has CDR1 MDHEN and CDR2 SYDVKM. The chain's CDR3 is CATPHPGKRAEAFF. CDR3 DNA sequence: TGTGCCACCCCGCACCCGGGGAAGCGTGCTGAAGCTTTCTTT. The whole variable domain, remainder taken from reference TRBV28 and TRBJ1-1, is DVKVTQSSRYLVKRTGEKVFLECVQDMDHENMFWYRQDPGLGLRLIYFSYDVKMKEKGDIPEGYSVSREKKERFSLILESASTNQTSMYLCATPHPGKRAEAFFGQGTRLTVV.

This clonotype has more than one count but fewer than ten. The chain links TRBV5-1 to TRBJ1-2; D not resolved. V was cut by 1 base and J by 6 bases, with 10 bases left in between. Germline V gene lookup returns CDR1 SGHRS and CDR2 YFSETQ. The CDR3 is 13 amino acids. Written as DNA, the CDR3 is TGCGCCAGCAGCTTGACCGACCGGGATGGCTACACCTTC. Residues: CASSLTDRDGYTF.

In this sample, this clonotype turned up many times. The J gene is TRBJ2-3, the V gene TRBV6-1; D perhaps matches TRBD2 (6 bases). Germline V gives CDR1 MNHNS, CDR2 SASEGT. The V end lost 0 bases, the J end lost 3 bases, and 19 bases lay between the germline ends. This CDR3 has 18 residues. CDR3 loop: CASSEAPASSVGTDTQYF. In DNA form, the CDR3 reads TGTGCCAGCAGTGAAGCCCCGGCCTCTAGCGTAGGTACAGATACGCAGTATTTT.

Many counts were recorded for this clonotype. This sequence joins TRBV29-1 and TRBJ2-7, with D perhaps being TRBD1 or TRBD2 (5 bases each). Germline loops: CDR1 SQVTM, CDR2 ANQGSEA. The CDR3 runs to 10 residues. V lost 4 bases to trimming and J lost 7 bases, with 8 bases between them. In DNA form, the CDR3 reads TGCAGCGTTGGGGGGAGTGAGCAGTACTTC. Its protein is CSVGGSEQYF.

This clonotype occurred a few times. The V and J genes are TRBV3-1 and TRBJ1-4; the D gene is possibly TRBD1 (5 bases). CDR1 and CDR2 (germline): LGHDT, YNNKEL (reference sequence). CDR3 length: 15 residues. V dropped 0 bases and J dropped 7 bases, with 12 bases sitting between them. The CDR3: CASSQDDGGAEKLFF. CDR3 nucleotide sequence: TGTGCCAGCAGCCAAGATGACGGAGGGGCTGAAAAACTGTTTTTT.

This chain connects TRBV20-1 to TRBJ1-5; D is unresolved. The V gene lost 3 bases and the J gene lost 3 bases, with 3 bases spanning the gap. CDR1 and CDR2 (germline): DFQATT, SNEGSKA (reference sequence). This CDR3 spans 11 amino acids. In DNA form, the CDR3 reads TGCAGTGCTAGTTCCAATCAGCCCCAGCATTTT. Amino acids: CSASSNQPQHF.

The V gene is TRBV20-1, the J gene TRBJ2-5, with unresolved D. Germline assignment: CDR1 DFQATT and CDR2 SNEGSKA (reference sequence). CDR3 size: 15 residues. Trimming stripped 3 bases from V and 1 base from J, with 15 bases between. The CDR3 sequence: CSASHIWPLQETQYF. The CDR3 DNA sequence: TGCAGTGCTAGCCACATTTGGCCCCTCCAAGAGACCCAGTACTTC.

This clonotype was detected a few times. The V call is TRBV30, the J call TRBJ1-3, with D possibly matching TRBD1 (6 bases). Germline CDR1 GTSNPN, CDR2 SVGIG (reference sequence). The CDR3 contains 14 residues. V lost 3 bases and J lost 3, with 12 bases in between. The CDR3 is CAWSAPTGGNTIYF. The CDR3 nucleotides read TGTGCCTGGAGCGCCCCGACAGGTGGAAACACCATATATTTT.

V and J are TRBV20-1 and TRBJ1-5; 7 bases match TRBD1. CDR1 and CDR2 (germline): DFQATT, SNEGSKA (reference sequence). The V segment lost 4 bases and the J segment 7 bases; nucleotides outside the gene matches: 7. The CDR3 loop spans 13 amino acids. The CDR3 loop reads CSATQGGQQPQHF. CDR3 DNA: TGCAGTGCTACCCAGGGGGGGCAGCAGCCCCAGCATTTT.

This clonotype was detected ten times or more. The chain is built from TRBV20-1 and TRBJ2-1; D perhaps matches TRBD1 (6 bases). The germline V gene encodes CDR1 DFQATT and CDR2 SNEGSKA (reference sequence). The CDR3 runs to 14 residues. Trimming took off 6 bases at V and 6 bases at J, with 18 bases between the two ends. CDR3: CSAGHRATGNEQFF. The CDR3 DNA reads TGCAGTGCGGGCCACAGGGCTACGGGCAATGAGCAGTTCTTC.

This clonotype has at least ten counts. The chain joins TRBV10-3 to TRBJ2-1; D possibly matches TRBD1 or TRBD2 (5 bases each). The V and J ends lost 4 bases and 7 bases respectively, with 20 bases between them. This CDR3 comprises 16 residues. Germline values: CDR1 ENHRY, CDR2 SYGVKD. The CDR3 DNA follows: TGTGCCATCAGTGCTCCGGGACGGACTTCTGCAAATGAGCAGTTCTTC. It is translated as CAISAPGRTSANEQFF.